This T cell receptor (beta chain) is from a study of shared clonotypes between healthy human individuals. Regarding the study as a whole: What naive subsets generally showed was a larger estimated richness than memory subsets showed. Approximately 5.3% was the fraction of naive CD4 clonotypes found shared across several donors.

Naive CD8 isolation took CD45RO-negative cells positively selected for CCR7 and excluded terminally differentiated effector memory CD45RA+ cells. The germline V gene encodes CDR1 KGHSH and CDR2 LQKENI. This CDR3 region has 16 residues. V gave up 4 bases and J gave up 2 bases; unmatched junction bases: 7. Concerning this clone: Antigen: not known.

Template for every sorted-subset replicate PCR totaled 200 to 250 ng DNA, 25,000 to 35,000 T cell genomes. Original analysis: In the immunoSEQ data, sequences were junction-only and lacked quality scores, so filtering differed. Libraries were prepared by immunoSEQ multiplex PCR; TCRdb keeps only in-frame clonotypes and omits some of them. V, J and clone size reflect that table, while D and trimming were determined from the DNA. The data show more than 500,000 clones, with roughly 96% seen just once and about 0.11% held by the top ten. Sequenced sample: naive CD8+ T cells sorted from blood. This TCR was sampled from a woman in her 30s in good health. The chain uses TRBV18 and TRBJ2-1, with TRBD2 identical over 8 bases. CDR3 sequence: CASSLPLAVAYNEQFF. In nucleotides, the CDR3 is TGTGCCAGCTCACTGCCACTAGCGGTCGCCTACAATGAGCAGTTCTTC.